This T cell receptor beta chain originates from a study of blood T cell repertoires in COVID-19. Study context: The cDNA or gDNA used as material had been derived from T cells, B-cell-depleted T cells, or PBMCs.

Method: immunoSEQ multiplex PCR; TCRdb's copy keeps in-frame clones and lacks some. The sample lists under 250,000 clones, roughly 85% occurring once. Germline V gene sequence: CDR1 KGHSH, CDR2 LQKENI. This CDR3 spans 13 amino acids. Deletions cut 6 bases from V and 1 base from J, with 10 bases between. The genes are TRBV18 and TRBJ2-7; TRBD2 might be the D (5 bases). The sequence was collected from a woman in her 50s with acute COVID-19. Sequencing input: PBMCs or T cells enriched from blood (not recorded which). CDR3 nucleotides: TGTGCCAGCTCCCAAACGGGGTCCTACGAGCAGTACTTC. Its protein is CASSQTGSYEQYF.